This T cell receptor (beta chain) is drawn from a study of T cell changes during pregnancy in multiple sclerosis. Produced via immunoSEQ multiplex PCR; TCRdb's table is partial and in-frame only. The data show about 59,000 clones, 92% seen once. This CDR3 region has 16 residues. Germline CDR1 SQVTM, CDR2 ANQGSEA. The junction had 9 bases not matched to a gene; V was cut back by 6 bases and J by 0 bases. V usage is TRBV29-1 and J usage is TRBJ2-2; 8 positions agree with TRBD1. The receptor comes from a female donor in good health, enrolled as a control in a pregnancy study. The specimen comprised peripheral blood, sampled in the second trimester of pregnancy. The CDR3 DNA reads as TGCAGCGTGGCTACAGGGGGTGGTTCGAACACCGGGGAGCTGTTTTTT. Its translation is CSVATGGGSNTGELFF.